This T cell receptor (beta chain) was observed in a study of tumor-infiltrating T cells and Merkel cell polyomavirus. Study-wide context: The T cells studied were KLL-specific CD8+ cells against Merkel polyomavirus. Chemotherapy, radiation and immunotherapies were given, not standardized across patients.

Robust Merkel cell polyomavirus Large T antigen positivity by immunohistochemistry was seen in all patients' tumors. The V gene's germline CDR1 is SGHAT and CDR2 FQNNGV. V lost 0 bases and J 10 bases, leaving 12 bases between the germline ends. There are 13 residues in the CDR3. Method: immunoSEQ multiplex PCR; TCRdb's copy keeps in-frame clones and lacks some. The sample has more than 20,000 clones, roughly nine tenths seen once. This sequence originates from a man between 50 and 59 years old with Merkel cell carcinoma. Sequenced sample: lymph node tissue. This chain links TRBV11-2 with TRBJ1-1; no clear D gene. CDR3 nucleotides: TGTGCCAGCAGCTTAGATTTTGCCCGCGGAGCTTTCTTT. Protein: CASSLDFARGAFF.